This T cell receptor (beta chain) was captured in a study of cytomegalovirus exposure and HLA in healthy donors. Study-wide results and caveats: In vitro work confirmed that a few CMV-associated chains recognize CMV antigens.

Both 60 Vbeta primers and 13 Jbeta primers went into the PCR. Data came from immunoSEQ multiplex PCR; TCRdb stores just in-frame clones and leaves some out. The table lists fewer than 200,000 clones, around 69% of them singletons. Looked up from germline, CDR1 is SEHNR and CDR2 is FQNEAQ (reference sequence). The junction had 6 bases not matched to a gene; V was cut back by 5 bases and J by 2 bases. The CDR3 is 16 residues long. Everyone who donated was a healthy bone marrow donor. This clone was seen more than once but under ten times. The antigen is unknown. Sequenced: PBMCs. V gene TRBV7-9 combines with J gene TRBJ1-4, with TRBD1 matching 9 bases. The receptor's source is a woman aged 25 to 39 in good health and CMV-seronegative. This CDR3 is CASSLDRGGTNEKLFF. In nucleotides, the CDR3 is TGTGCCAGCAGCCTGGACAGGGGCGGGACTAATGAAAAACTGTTTTTT. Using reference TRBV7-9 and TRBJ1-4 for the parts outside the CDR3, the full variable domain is DTGVSQNPRHKITKRGQNVTFRCDPISEHNRLYWYRQTLGQGPEFLTYFQNEAQLEKSRLLSDRFSAERPKGSFSTLEIQRTEQGDSAMYLCASSLDRGGTNEKLFFGSGTQLSVL.